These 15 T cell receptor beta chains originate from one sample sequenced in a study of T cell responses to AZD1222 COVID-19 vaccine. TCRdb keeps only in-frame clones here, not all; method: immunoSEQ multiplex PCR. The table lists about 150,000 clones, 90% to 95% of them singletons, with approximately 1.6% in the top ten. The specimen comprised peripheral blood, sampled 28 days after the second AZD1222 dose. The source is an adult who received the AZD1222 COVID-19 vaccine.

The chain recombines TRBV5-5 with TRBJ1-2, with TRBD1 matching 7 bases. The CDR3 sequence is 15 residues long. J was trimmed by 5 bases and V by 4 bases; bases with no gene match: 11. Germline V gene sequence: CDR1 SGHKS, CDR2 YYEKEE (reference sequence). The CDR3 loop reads CASSARSGTEYGYTF. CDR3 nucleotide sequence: TGTGCCAGCAGCGCTCGTTCCGGGACAGAGTATGGCTACACCTTC.

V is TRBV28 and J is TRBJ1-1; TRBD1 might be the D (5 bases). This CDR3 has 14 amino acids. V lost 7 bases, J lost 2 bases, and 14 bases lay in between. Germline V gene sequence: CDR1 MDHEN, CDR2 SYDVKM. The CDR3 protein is CASKGAQRNTEAFF. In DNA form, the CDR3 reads TGTGCCAGCAAAGGGGCGCAACGTAACACTGAAGCTTTCTTT.

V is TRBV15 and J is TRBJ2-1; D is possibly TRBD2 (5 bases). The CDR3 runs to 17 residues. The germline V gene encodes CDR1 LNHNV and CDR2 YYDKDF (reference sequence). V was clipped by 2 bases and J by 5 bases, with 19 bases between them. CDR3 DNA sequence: TGTGCCACCAGCAGAAAGTACATAGCGAAACTAGACAATGAGCAGTTCTTC. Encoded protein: CATSRKYIAKLDNEQFF.

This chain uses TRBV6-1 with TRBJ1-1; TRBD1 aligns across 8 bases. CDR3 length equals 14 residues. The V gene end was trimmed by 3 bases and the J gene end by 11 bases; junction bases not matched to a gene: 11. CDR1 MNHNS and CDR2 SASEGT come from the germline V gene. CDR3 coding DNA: TGTGCCAGCAGTGAGTCATGGGACAGGTATTGGGCTTTCTTT. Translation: CASSESWDRYWAFF.

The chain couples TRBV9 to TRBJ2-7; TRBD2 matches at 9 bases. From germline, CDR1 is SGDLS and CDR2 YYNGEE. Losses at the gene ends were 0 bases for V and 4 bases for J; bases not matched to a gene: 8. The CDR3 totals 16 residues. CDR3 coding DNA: TGTGCCAGCAGCGTAGATGGTAGCGGGAGTAATTACGAGCAGTACTTC. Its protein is CASSVDGSGSNYEQYF.

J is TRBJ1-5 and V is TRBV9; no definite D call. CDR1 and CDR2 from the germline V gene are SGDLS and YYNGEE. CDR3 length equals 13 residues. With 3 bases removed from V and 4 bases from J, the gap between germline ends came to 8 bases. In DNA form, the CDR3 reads TGTGCCAGCAGCGGGTCGATAAATCAGCCCCAGCATTTT. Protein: CASSGSINQPQHF. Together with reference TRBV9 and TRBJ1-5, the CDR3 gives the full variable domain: DSGVTQTPKHLITATGQRVTLRCSPRSGDLSVYWYQQSLDQGLQFLIQYYNGEERAKGNILERFSAQQFPDLHSELNLSSLELGDSALYFCASSGSINQPQHFGDGTRLSIL.

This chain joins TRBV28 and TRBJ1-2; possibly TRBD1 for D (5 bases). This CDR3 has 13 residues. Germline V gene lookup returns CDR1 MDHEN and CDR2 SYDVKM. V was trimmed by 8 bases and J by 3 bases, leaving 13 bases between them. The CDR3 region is CASWGGRDYGYTF. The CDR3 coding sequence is TGTGCCAGCTGGGGGGGGAGGGACTATGGCTACACCTTC.

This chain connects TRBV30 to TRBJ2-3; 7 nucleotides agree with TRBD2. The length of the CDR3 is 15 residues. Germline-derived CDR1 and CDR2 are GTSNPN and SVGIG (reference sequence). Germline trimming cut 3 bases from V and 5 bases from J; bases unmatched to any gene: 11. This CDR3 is CAWRAHGAGEDTQYF. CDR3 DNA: TGTGCCTGGAGAGCCCATGGCGCGGGGGAAGATACGCAGTATTTT.

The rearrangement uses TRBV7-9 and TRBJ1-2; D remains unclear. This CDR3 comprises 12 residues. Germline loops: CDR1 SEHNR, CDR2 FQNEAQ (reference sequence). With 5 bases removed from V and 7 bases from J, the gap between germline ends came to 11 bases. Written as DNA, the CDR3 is TGTGCCAGCAGCGGACGACGGGTTGGCTACACCTTC. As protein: CASSGRRVGYTF.

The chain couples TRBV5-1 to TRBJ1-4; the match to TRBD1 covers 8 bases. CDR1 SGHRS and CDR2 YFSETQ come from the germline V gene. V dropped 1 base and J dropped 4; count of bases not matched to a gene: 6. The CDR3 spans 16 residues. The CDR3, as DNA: TGCGCCAGCAGCTTGCAGGGGGCACGGGATAATGAAAAACTGTTTTTT. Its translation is CASSLQGARDNEKLFF.

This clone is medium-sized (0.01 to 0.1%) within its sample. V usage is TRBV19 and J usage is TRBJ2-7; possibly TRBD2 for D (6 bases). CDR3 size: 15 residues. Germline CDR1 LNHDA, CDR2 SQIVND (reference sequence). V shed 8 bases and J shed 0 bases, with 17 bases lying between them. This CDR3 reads CASSMIAESSYEQYF. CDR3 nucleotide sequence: TGTGCCAGTTCCATGATAGCGGAAAGCTCCTACGAGCAGTACTTC.

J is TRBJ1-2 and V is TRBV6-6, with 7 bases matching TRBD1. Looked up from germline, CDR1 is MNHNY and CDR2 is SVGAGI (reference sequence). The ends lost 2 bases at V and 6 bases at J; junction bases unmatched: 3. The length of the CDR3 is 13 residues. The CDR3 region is CASSYRTGDGYTF. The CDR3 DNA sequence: TGTGCCAGCAGTTACCGGACAGGAGATGGCTACACCTTC.

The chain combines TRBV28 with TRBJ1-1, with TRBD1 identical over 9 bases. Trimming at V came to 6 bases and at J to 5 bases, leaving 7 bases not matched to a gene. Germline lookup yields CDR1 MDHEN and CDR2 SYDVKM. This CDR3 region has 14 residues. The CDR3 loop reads CASSKGQGWTEAFF. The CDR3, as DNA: TGTGCCAGCAGCAAGGGACAGGGTTGGACTGAAGCTTTCTTT.

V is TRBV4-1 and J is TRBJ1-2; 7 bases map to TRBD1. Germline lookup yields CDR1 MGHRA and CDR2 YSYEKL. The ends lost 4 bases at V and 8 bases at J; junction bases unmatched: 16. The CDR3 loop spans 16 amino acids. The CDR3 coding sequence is TGCGCCAGCAGCCCTCGGCTGACAGACAGGGTGGTAGGCTACACCTTC. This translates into CASSPRLTDRVVGYTF.

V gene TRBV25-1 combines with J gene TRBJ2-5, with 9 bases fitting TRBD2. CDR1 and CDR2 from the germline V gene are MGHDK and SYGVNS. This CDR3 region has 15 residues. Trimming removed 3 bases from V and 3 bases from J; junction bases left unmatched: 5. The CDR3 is CASSESGLAKETQYF. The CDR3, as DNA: TGTGCCAGCAGTGAGTCGGGACTAGCTAAAGAGACCCAGTACTTC.